This T cell receptor beta chain was observed in a study of T cells of healthy individuals. In this sample, this clonotype turned up many times. Each CDR3 protein is one row after TCRdb ran MiXCR on the 5' RACE reads. The sample has 55,000 to 65,000 distinct CDR3 sequences; around 15% are singletons. With 3 bases removed from V and 3 bases from J, the gap between germline ends came to 11 bases. The CDR3 is 14 amino acids. The receptor comes from a human donor in good health. The chain links TRBV12-3 or TRBV12-4 to TRBJ1-1; D may be TRBD1 (6 bases). The DNA for the CDR3 is TGTGCCAGCAGTTTGCGGGACAAGTACACTGAAGCTTTCTTT. Protein product: CASSLRDKYTEAFF.